This T cell receptor beta chain was found in a study of cytomegalovirus exposure and HLA in healthy donors (TCRdb year 2017). Turning to the overall study: An earlier analysis of 587 of the donors reported roughly 300 Gb of sequence data and 90 million to 120 million unique TCR beta sequences obtained from around 170 million T cells. An early release that covered around 590 HLA-typed donors contained around 300 gigabases of sequencing data and some 87 million unique TCR sequences. Of the roughly 390 genotyped donors, about 80% fell in the genetic ancestry cluster associated with self-reported Caucasian donors. The study aimed to test whether cataloging public T cell receptors could reveal signatures of past pathogen exposure. The T cell repertoires of some 700 subjects were profiled by immunosequencing and related to cytomegalovirus serostatus. Along with the roughly 610-subject first cohort, a separate validation cohort of approximately 110 different subjects was used. High-throughput TCR immunosequencing, statistical association of individual TCRs with disease status, and machine learning were combined to predict cytomegalovirus infection status. In a later analysis, previously published TCR beta repertoires from several hundred donors were re-analyzed and high-resolution HLA genotyping was added so that TCR occurrence patterns could be studied. The later analysis used no new phenotypic data to find candidate immune exposures, relying instead on TCR beta sequences and their occurrence across donors. An earlier analysis of fewer than 700 of the donors applied high-throughput TCR beta sequencing to assess whether each TCR beta V gene segment acted as functional or pseudogenic. Donor age, sex, ethnicity and CMV serostatus were compiled together with the repertoire data. A later genetic analysis used genome-wide SNP genotypes for about three fifths of the 666 donors, treating that subset as a discovery cohort. Every repertoire in the discovery cohort had been generated on one and the same sequencing platform. Both class I and class II loci were covered by HLA typing, at four-digit resolution. Typing coverage varied by locus: roughly 629-640 donors for A, B, C, DRB1 and DQB1; more than 500 for DQA1; around 570 for DPA1; roughly 470 for DPB1. A handful of DR-DQ haplotypes were handled as single units for association and clustering because linkage in the cohort was strong. Among under 450 genotyped donors of the cohort, an average of 235,054 unique TCR beta nucleotide sequences were sequenced per donor, around 18% of them non-productive.

Worth noting for this clone: The antigen it recognizes is unknown.

The cohort was made up of 500 to 800 healthy bone marrow donors. All cohort members were sampled while nominally healthy, although unrecorded immune exposures were likely present. The donor was CMV seronegative and was included in the group of a few hundred seronegative cohort members. A peripheral blood sample was collected from each donor, and TCR beta sequencing was performed on peripheral blood mononuclear cells. Genomic DNA extraction from the blood cell samples was performed with the Qiagen DNeasy Blood Extraction Kit. Library creation used the immunoSEQ multiplex PCR assay. For the multiplex PCR, a mixture combining 60 forward primers for TCR Vbeta segments and 13 reverse primers for TCR Jbeta segments was used. The CDR3 region of rearranged TCR beta genes was amplified from genomic DNA with a multiplex PCR assay. The Illumina HiSeq System was used to sequence the amplified TCR beta libraries as 87-base-pair reads. On the authors' methods: Across the 670 or so repertoires, a later analysis counted approximately 83 million unique TCR beta chains, some 11 million of which were shared by at least two donors. Raw reads were error-corrected and collapsed into unique sequences with a nearest-neighbor algorithm that merged closely related sequences to remove PCR and sequencing errors. To assign V, D and J gene segments, CDR3 sequences were aligned to IMGT reference sequences. For a sequence to be retained, a match of at least six nucleotides was required to both a V gene segment and a J gene segment. A rearrangement counted as productive if the CDR3 had no stop codons and remained in frame with V and J, and every other rearrangement counted as non-productive. Following IMGT convention, CDR3 was defined as the stretch from the second conserved V-encoded cysteine to the conserved J-encoded phenylalanine. Sequences without an unambiguous match to a single V gene segment were excluded from the earlier analysis of several hundred of the donors. In an earlier analysis of 587 of the donors, V segments were called functional above 56.7% productive rearrangements and were called segregating when the between-donor standard deviation exceeded 5%. To diagnose cytomegalovirus status from the catalog of TCR beta chain sequences, a statistical classification framework was built. In a later analysis, V and J genes were assigned by comparing TCR nucleotide sequences against IMGT/GENE-DB human TR gene sequences. A later analysis assigned CDR3 sequences and most-parsimonious VDJ recombination scenarios with the TCRdist pipeline. In a later analysis, each TCR beta chain was defined by its CDR3 amino acid sequence together with its V-gene family, and reads without a unique V-gene family were excluded. As a way to deal with suspected cross-contamination and a sequencing artifact, a later analysis dropped 450 to 600 nucleotide sequences that were highly shared and had low generation probability. In a later analysis, a clonal expansion index for each public chain was calculated from normalized within-repertoire ranks of inferred template counts. In a later analysis, generation probabilities were computed using a VDJ recombination model fitted to out-of-frame rearrangements, and the results were checked against IGoR. In a later analysis, TCR-TCR, TCR-HLA and TCR-CMV co-occurrence was scored with hypergeometric tests, and a repertoire-size bias correction was applied to TCR pairs. A later analysis estimated false discovery rates by permuting HLA or CMV assignments 20 times. A later analysis grouped co-occurring TCRs with DBSCAN, adding TCRdist sequence similarity when clustering within HLA-allele-positive subsets. Co-occurrence clustering excluded repertoires with fewer than 30,000 or more than 120,000 public chains, plus five with anomalous nucleotide sharing. This immuneACCESS table, as held by TCRdb, lists in-frame sequences with V and J called but not all clones. Of the missing ones, under half trace to an unresolved V gene in checked studies; the others have no known cause. The DNA was the basis for D and trimming; V, J and clone size are from that table. The record for this sample contains some 70,000 clones. The top ten constitute approximately 5.4% of the sample.

The CDR3 goes from the cysteine to the phenylalanine over 13 residues. Just the 39-base CDR3 DNA is kept, in frame starting at base 1. In the germline V gene (reference sequence), CDR1 corresponds to SGHNT and CDR2 to YYREEE. Relative to germline, V is 4 bases shorter and J is 4 bases shorter, with 8 bases between their ends. General study outcomes and caveats: For the cohort, immune exposure information was limited to CMV serostatus. In a later analysis, HLA-associated TCR beta chains were found to be more clonally expanded and to have lower generation probabilities than equally common non-associated chains. According to a later analysis, parvovirus B19, influenza, CMV and Epstein-Barr virus appeared linked to several top co-occurrence clusters. Because some donors lacked HLA typing at each locus, the association tests relied only on the typed subset. A further reported finding was that TCR beta sequences accurately predicted the HLA-A and HLA-B alleles for most subjects in the first cohort. Correlated functional status among segregating V segments might be attributable to linkage disequilibrium, but an unknown experimental factor could not be ruled out. Roughly uniform sequencing depth across donors was assumed in presence/absence analyses, although this assumption may not hold. The study gave a list of 150 to 200 TCR beta chains associated with cytomegalovirus. An association between a missense DCLRE1C variant and V-gene and J-gene trimming of TCR beta chains was found in a later genetic analysis and replicated in an independent cohort. In a later analysis, most CMV-associated TCR beta chains were found to appear HLA-restricted, with HLA associations seemingly driven largely by CMV exposure. Some IMGT-functional V segments, including TRBV6-2 and TRBV6-3, could not be distinguished by the 87-base-pair reads and were therefore excluded. The authors suggested that the approach could potentially be extended to other disease states and immunological phenotypes. In vitro tests confirmed that a few of the cytomegalovirus-associated TCR beta chains recognize cytomegalovirus antigens. Assigning TCR associations to individual alleles was difficult when HLA alleles, especially DR and DQ, strongly co-occurred. In this cohort, only TCR beta chains were sequenced, and detectable features were limited by the absence of alpha or paired-chain data. In a later analysis, TCR association rates were found to vary across HLA loci, with the most associated TCRs seen for DRB1 alleles and the fewest for HLA-C alleles. The classifier was reported to diagnose cytomegalovirus status with high specificity and sensitivity in both the original cohort and the validation cohort. In an earlier analysis of around 500 of the donors, most TCR beta V segments appeared in productive rearrangements about 90% or about 30% of the time, broadly matching IMGT annotations. The sequencing pipeline was judged likely to have produced a cluster of highly shared sequence variants as a technical artifact. A later analysis associated 16,951 TCR beta sequences with specific HLA alleles at a false discovery rate of 0.05. Most TCR sequences were observed very rarely across donors, whereas some public TCRs were present in many individuals. Because counts were too low, roughly 16 rarely observed V segments, including chromosome 9 orphons, were left out of the earlier analysis of 587 of the donors. Compared with the approximately 700-donor mean, donors in an Asian-associated ancestry cluster had fewer N-insertions in productive TCRs, according to a later genetic analysis.

The sequence derives from a man aged 40-50 years in good health and CMV-seronegative. The chain joins TRBV5-4 to TRBJ2-2; too little of a D gene remains to name it. Sequenced input: PBMCs. The DNA is TGTGCCAGCAGCCCCCCAGTCACCGGGGAGCTGTTTTTT. This gives the protein CASSPPVTGELFF.